Listed below are T cell receptor beta chains from one sample, sequenced in a study of cytomegalovirus exposure and HLA in healthy donors. Measured with immunoSEQ multiplex PCR; TCRdb has only the in-frame clones, and not every one. This sample yields around 230,000 clones, of which about 86% are seen a single time; 0.95% to 1.5% belongs to the top ten. The sequencing input was PBMCs. These receptors came from a woman under 40 in good health and CMV-seropositive. CDR3s include the opening cysteine and the closing phenylalanine or tryptophan. A D gene is named only where the DNA matches it firmly. For some rows the clone size is stated as once, few or many, or as a class when expanded; others skip it.

>TRBJ2-2|-|TRBD2|TRBV27
CASSPEGKGLAGAGELFF
TGTGCCAGCAGTCCTGAAGGGAAGGGACTAGCGGGAGCCGGGGAGCTGTTTTTT
>TRBJ2-3|-|TRBD2|TRBV11-3
CASSHLAATDTQYF
TGTGCCAGCAGCCATCTAGCGGCCACAGATACGCAGTATTTT
>TRBJ2-7|once|TRBD2|TRBV11-1
CASSNGLAGYEQYF
TGTGCCAGCAGCAACGGACTAGCGGGCTACGAGCAGTACTTC
>TRBJ2-1|-|-|TRBV2
CASNRVTGEQFF
TGTGCCAGCAACAGGGTCACCGGTGAGCAGTTCTTC
>TRBJ2-7|-|-|TRBV30
CAWNPLTASGEQYF
TGTGCCTGGAACCCTTTGACGGCCTCGGGAGAGCAGTACTTC
>TRBJ1-3|once|-|TRBV5-1
CASSLNPADSGNTIYF
TGCGCCAGCAGCTTGAACCCTGCAGACTCTGGAAACACCATATATTTT
>TRBJ1-3|-|-|TRBV7-2
CASSWSGSSGNTIYF
TGTGCCAGCAGCTGGAGCGGAAGCTCTGGAAACACCATATATTTT
>TRBJ2-1|many|-|TRBV19
CASSIGPLSEQFF
TGTGCCAGTAGTATAGGCCCATTGAGTGAGCAGTTCTTC
>TRBJ2-3|-|TRBD2|TRBV27
CASSLREGRIDTQYF
TGTGCCAGCAGTTTGCGGGAGGGCCGGATAGATACGCAGTATTTT
>TRBJ2-1|-|-|TRBV10-3
CAIMGVGNEQFF
TGTGCCATCATGGGAGTAGGCAATGAGCAGTTCTTC
>TRBJ2-2|few|TRBD1|TRBV7-9
CASSPSPGQGVPGELFF
TGTGCCAGCAGCCCCTCGCCGGGACAGGGAGTTCCCGGGGAGCTGTTTTTT
>TRBJ2-7|-|TRBD2|TRBV4-1
CASSGRLAGFYEQYF
TGCGCCAGCAGCGGCCGACTAGCGGGGTTCTACGAGCAGTACTTC
>TRBJ2-7|few|-|TRBV2
CASSVYEQYF
TGTGCCAGCAGTGTATACGAGCAGTACTTC
>TRBJ2-1|-|-|TRBV6-1
CASSATTRGTFMLDEQFF
TGTGCCAGCAGTGCAACGACGCGGGGCACCTTTATGTTGGATGAGCAGTTCTTC
>TRBJ2-7|-|TRBD1|TRBV7-9
CASSPYGGTGASWEQYF
TGTGCCAGCAGCCCCTACGGGGGGACAGGGGCGTCATGGGAGCAGTACTTC
>TRBJ1-4|-|-|TRBV6-1
CASSVNSATNEKLFF
TGTGCCAGCAGTGTGAATAGTGCAACTAATGAAAAACTGTTTTTT